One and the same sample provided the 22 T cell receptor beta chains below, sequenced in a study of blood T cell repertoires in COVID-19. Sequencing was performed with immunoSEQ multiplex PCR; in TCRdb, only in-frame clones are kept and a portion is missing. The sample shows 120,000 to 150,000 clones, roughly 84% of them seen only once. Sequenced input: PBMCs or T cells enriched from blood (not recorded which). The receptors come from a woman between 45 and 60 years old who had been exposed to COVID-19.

CDR3 region: CASSLRRGRTYNEQFF. The CDR3 coding sequence is TGTGCCAGCAGTTTAAGGCGGGGGCGAACCTACAATGAGCAGTTCTTC. V usage is TRBV27 and J usage is TRBJ2-1, with a tentative D call TRBD2 (7 bases). Trimming took off 2 bases at V and 2 bases at J, with 13 bases between the two ends. The CDR3 contains 16 residues. Looked up from germline, CDR1 is MNHEY and CDR2 is SMNVEV (reference sequence).

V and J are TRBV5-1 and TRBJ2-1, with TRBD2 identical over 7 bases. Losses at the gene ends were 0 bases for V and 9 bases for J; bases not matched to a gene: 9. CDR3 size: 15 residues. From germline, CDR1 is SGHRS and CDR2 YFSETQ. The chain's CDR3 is CASSLGGSGFGEQFF. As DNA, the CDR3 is TGCGCCAGCAGCTTGGGCGGGAGTGGATTTGGTGAGCAGTTCTTC.

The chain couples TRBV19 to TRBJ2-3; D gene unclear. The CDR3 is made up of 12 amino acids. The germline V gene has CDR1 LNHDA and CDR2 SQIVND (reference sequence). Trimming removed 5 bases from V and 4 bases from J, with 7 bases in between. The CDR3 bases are TGTGCCAGTAGTTTGGGCCCAGATACGCAGTATTTT. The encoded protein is CASSLGPDTQYF.

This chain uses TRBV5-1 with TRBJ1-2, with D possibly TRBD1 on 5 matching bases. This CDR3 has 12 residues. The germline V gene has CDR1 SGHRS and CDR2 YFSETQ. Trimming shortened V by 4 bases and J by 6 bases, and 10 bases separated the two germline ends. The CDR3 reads CASSRGENGYTF. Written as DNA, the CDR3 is TGCGCCAGCAGCAGGGGCGAAAATGGCTACACCTTC.

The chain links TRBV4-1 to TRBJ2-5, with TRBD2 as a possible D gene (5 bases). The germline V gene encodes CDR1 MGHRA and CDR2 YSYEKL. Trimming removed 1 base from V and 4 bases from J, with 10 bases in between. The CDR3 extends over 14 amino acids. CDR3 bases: TGCGCCAGCAGCCAAGTTCTGGAGGTAGAGACCCAGTACTTC. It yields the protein CASSQVLEVETQYF.

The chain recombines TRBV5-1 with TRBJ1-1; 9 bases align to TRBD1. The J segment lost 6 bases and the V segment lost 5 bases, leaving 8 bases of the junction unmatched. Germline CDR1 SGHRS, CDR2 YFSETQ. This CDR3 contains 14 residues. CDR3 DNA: TGCGCCAGCAGGCGGGACAGGGAGTTCGCTGAAGCTTTCTTT. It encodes CASRRDREFAEAFF.

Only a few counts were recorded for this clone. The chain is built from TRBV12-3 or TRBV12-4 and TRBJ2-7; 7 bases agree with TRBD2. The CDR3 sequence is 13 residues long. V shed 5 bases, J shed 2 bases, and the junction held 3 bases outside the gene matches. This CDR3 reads CASSTSGTYEQYF. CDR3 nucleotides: TGTGCCAGCAGTACGAGCGGGACCTACGAGCAGTACTTC.

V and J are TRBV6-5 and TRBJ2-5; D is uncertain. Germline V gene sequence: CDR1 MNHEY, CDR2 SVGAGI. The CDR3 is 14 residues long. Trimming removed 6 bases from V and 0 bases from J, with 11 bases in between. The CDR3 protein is CASRADLNQETQYF. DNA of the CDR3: TGTGCCAGCAGGGCCGACTTGAACCAAGAGACCCAGTACTTC.

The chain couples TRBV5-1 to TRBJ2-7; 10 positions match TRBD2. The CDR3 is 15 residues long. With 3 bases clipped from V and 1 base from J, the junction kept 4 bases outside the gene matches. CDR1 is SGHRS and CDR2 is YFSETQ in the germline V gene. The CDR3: CASSSRTSGSYEQYF. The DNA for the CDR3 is TGCGCCAGCAGCTCCCGGACTAGCGGTTCCTACGAGCAGTACTTC. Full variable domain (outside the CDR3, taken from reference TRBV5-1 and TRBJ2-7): KAGVTQTPRYLIKTRGQQVTLSCSPISGHRSVSWYQQTPGQGLQFLFEYFSETQRNKGNFPGRFSGRQFSNSRSEMNVSTLELGDSALYLCASSSRTSGSYEQYFGPGTRLTVT.

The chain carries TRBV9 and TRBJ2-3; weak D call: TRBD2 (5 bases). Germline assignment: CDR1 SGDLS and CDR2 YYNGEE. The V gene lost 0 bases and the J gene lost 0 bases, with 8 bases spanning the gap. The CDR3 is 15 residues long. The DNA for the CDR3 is TGTGCCAGCAGCGTAGCGGGGTATAGCACAGATACGCAGTATTTT. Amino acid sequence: CASSVAGYSTDTQYF.

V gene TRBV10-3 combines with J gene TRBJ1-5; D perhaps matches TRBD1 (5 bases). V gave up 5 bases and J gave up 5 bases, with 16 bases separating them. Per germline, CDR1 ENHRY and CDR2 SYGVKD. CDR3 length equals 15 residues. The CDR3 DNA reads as TGTGCCATCAGTCGTGGGCAGGGATATGATCAGCCCCAGCATTTT. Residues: CAISRGQGYDQPQHF.

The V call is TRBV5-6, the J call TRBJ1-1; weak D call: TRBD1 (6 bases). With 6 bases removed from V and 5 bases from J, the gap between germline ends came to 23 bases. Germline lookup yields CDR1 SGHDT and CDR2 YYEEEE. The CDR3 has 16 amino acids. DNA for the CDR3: TGTGCCAGCATCACCGTGGGCAGGGGAGATGGGACTGAAGCTTTCTTT. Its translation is CASITVGRGDGTEAFF.

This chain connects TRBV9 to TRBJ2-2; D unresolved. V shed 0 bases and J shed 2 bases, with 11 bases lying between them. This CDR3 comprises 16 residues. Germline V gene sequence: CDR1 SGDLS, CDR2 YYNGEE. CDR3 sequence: CASSVGIDFNTGELFF. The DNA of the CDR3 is TGTGCCAGCAGCGTAGGCATAGACTTCAACACCGGGGAGCTGTTTTTT.

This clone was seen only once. The CDR3 DNA sequence: TGTGCCAGCAGTGAACTCTATGGGGGGACAGGGGACACTGAAGCTTTCTTT. It translates to CASSELYGGTGDTEAFF. The chain couples TRBV25-1 to TRBJ1-1; TRBD1 agrees at 10 bases. Germline V gene data show CDR1 as MGHDK and CDR2 as SYGVNS. V lost 2 bases and J lost 3; bases outside the gene matches: 9. The CDR3 sequence is 17 residues long.

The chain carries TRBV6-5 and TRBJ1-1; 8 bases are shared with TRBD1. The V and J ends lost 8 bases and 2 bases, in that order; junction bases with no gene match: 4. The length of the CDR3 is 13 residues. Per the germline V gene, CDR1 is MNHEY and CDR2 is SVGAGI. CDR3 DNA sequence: TGTGCCAGCCGGGACAGGATAAACACTGAAGCTTTCTTT. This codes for CASRDRINTEAFF.

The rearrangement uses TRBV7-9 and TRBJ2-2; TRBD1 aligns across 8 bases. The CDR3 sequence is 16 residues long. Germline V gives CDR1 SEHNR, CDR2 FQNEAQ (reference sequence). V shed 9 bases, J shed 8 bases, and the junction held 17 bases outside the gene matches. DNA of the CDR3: TGTGCCAGTCAGCTTATGGTTCGACAGGGGTTTGGGGAGCTGTTTTTT. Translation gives CASQLMVRQGFGELFF.

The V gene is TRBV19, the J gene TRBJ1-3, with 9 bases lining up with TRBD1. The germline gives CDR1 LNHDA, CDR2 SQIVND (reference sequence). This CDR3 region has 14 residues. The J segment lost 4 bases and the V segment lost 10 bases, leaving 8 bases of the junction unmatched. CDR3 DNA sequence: TGTGCCACTCCGGGACAGGGCCGGGGAAACACCATATATTTT. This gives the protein CATPGQGRGNTIYF.

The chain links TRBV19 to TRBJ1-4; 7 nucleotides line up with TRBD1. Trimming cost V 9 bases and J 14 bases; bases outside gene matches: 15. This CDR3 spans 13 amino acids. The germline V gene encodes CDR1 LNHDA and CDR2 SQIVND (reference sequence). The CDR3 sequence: CASRGTADGRLFF. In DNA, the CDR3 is TGTGCCAGCCGGGGGACAGCGGACGGACGGCTGTTTTTT. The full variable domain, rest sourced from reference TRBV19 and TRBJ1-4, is DGGITQSPKYLFRKEGQNVTLSCEQNLNHDAMYWYRQDPGQGLRLIYYSQIVNDFQKGDIAEGYSVSREKKESFPLTVTSAQKNPTAFYLCASRGTADGRLFFGSGTQLSVL.

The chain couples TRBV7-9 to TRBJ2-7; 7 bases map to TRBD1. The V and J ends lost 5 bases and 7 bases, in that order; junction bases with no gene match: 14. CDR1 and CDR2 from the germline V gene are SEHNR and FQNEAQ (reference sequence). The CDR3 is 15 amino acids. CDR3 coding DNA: TGTGCCAGCAGCCTAATACAGGGGCTGGCGGGTGAGCAGTACTTC. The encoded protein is CASSLIQGLAGEQYF.

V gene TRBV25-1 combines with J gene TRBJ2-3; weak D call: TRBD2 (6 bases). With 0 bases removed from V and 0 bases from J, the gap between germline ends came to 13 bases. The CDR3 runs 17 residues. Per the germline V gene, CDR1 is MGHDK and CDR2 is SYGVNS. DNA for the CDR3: TGTGCCAGCAGTGAATATGCGGGGAACCCTAGCACAGATACGCAGTATTTT. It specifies CASSEYAGNPSTDTQYF.

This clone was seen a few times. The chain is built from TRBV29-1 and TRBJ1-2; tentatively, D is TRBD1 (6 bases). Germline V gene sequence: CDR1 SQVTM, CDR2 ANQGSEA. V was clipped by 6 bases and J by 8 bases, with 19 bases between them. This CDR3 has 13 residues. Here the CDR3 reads CSVLHTGLGGYTF. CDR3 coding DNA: TGCAGCGTCCTCCACACAGGGTTAGGCGGCTACACCTTC.

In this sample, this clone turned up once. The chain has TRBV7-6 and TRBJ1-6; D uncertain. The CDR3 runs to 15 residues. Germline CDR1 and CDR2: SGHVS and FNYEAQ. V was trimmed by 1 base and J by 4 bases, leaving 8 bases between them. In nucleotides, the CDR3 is TGTGCCAGCAGCTTAGAAGCACAGTATAATTCACCCCTCCACTTT. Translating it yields CASSLEAQYNSPLHF.